Each of the 25 T cell receptor beta chains below was sequenced from the same sample in a study of T cell responses to AZD1222 COVID-19 vaccine. Sequencing used immunoSEQ multiplex PCR; TCRdb keeps in-frame clones, though not all of them. Of 150,000 to 200,000 clones in the sample, roughly 94% were seen once. The specimen comprised peripheral blood, sampled on day 0 of MenACWY control vaccination. The receptor source for this set is an adult in good health.

The chain has TRBV19 and TRBJ2-7; D possibly uses TRBD1 or TRBD2 (6 bases each). Trimming took 1 base from V and 3 from J, leaving 16 bases between them. Germline-derived CDR1 and CDR2 are LNHDA and SQIVND (reference sequence). The CDR3 extends over 16 amino acids. As DNA, the CDR3 is TGTGCCAGTAGTATAGCGAGAGGGGGGCGTAACTACGAGCAGTACTTC. Translation: CASSIARGGRNYEQYF. The full variable domain, completed using reference TRBV19 and TRBJ2-7, is DGGITQSPKYLFRKEGQNVTLSCEQNLNHDAMYWYRQDPGQGLRLIYYSQIVNDFQKGDIAEGYSVSREKKESFPLTVTSAQKNPTAFYLCASSIARGGRNYEQYFGPGTRLTVT.

This clone was detected only once. The chain couples TRBV28 to TRBJ1-5; TRBD1 might be the D (5 bases). V dropped 2 bases and J dropped 6 bases, with 11 bases sitting between them. The CDR3 consists of 14 residues. The V gene's germline CDR1 is MDHEN and CDR2 SYDVKM. In nucleotides, the CDR3 is TGTGCCAGCAGTTTAACAGCGAGGGGTCAGCCCCAGCATTTT. Amino acid sequence: CASSLTARGQPQHF. Full variable domain (remainder filled in from reference TRBV28 and TRBJ1-5): DVKVTQSSRYLVKRTGEKVFLECVQDMDHENMFWYRQDPGLGLRLIYFSYDVKMKEKGDIPEGYSVSREKKERFSLILESASTNQTSMYLCASSLTARGQPQHFGDGTRLSIL.

About this clone: Within the sample, other DNA sequences also encode this same CDR3. V is TRBV19 and J is TRBJ2-5; TRBD1 matches 7 bases. The CDR3 has 13 amino acids. Germline assignment: CDR1 LNHDA and CDR2 SQIVND (reference sequence). Losses at the gene ends were 3 bases for V and 5 bases for J; bases not matched to a gene: 3. The DNA of the CDR3 is TGTGCCAGTAGTATCTCCAGGGGGGAGACCCAGTACTTC. Translated: CASSISRGETQYF. Filled out from reference TRBV19 and TRBJ2-5, the complete variable domain reads DGGITQSPKYLFRKEGQNVTLSCEQNLNHDAMYWYRQDPGQGLRLIYYSQIVNDFQKGDIAEGYSVSREKKESFPLTVTSAQKNPTAFYLCASSISRGETQYFGPGTRLLVL.

The V and J genes are TRBV9 and TRBJ1-1, with a weak D call TRBD1 (5 bases). The CDR3 spans 17 residues. V was cut by 0 bases and J by 6 bases, with 21 bases left in between. Germline V gene lookup returns CDR1 SGDLS and CDR2 YYNGEE. The CDR3 region is CASSVDLGRGDPPEAFF. Written as DNA, the CDR3 is TGTGCCAGCAGCGTAGATTTAGGGAGGGGCGACCCTCCTGAAGCTTTCTTT.

This chain connects TRBV19 to TRBJ2-1; TRBD1 aligns across 9 bases. The CDR3 loop spans 13 amino acids. CDR1 and CDR2 from the germline V gene are LNHDA and SQIVND (reference sequence). After removal of 5 bases from V and 6 bases from J, the junction contained 2 bases not matched to a gene. The CDR3: CASSLTGGNEQFF. In DNA form, the CDR3 reads TGTGCCAGTAGTTTGACAGGGGGCAATGAGCAGTTCTTC.

The J gene is TRBJ2-1, the V gene TRBV5-8; 10 nucleotides match TRBD2. V dropped 0 bases and J dropped 4; count of bases not matched to a gene: 4. The CDR3 covers 16 residues. Germline CDR1 is SGHTS and CDR2 is YDEGEE. CDR3 in amino acids: CASSLGTSGRYNEQFF. CDR3 nucleotides: TGTGCCAGCAGCTTGGGGACTAGCGGAAGATACAATGAGCAGTTCTTC. Full variable domain (missing parts from reference TRBV5-8 and TRBJ2-1): EAGVTQSPTHLIKTRGQQATLRCSPISGHTSVYWYQQALGLGLQFLLWYDEGEERNRGNFPPRFSGRQFPNYSSELNVNALELEDSALYLCASSLGTSGRYNEQFFGPGTRLTVL.

The chain joins TRBV7-2 to TRBJ2-1; 10 positions agree with TRBD2. This CDR3 spans 13 amino acids. Germline CDR1 and CDR2: SGHTA and FQGNSA. V gave up 2 bases and J gave up 13 bases; unmatched junction bases: 5. The CDR3 nucleotides read TGTGCCAGCAGCTTACTAGCGGGAGTGGGACAGTTCTTC. It encodes CASSLLAGVGQFF.

V and J are TRBV5-1 and TRBJ1-2; D remains unclear. The length of the CDR3 is 13 residues. Germline CDR1 SGHRS, CDR2 YFSETQ. The V gene lost 3 bases and the J gene lost 1 base, with 7 bases spanning the gap. The CDR3 sequence: CASSYGGNYGYTF. The DNA for the CDR3 is TGCGCCAGCAGCTATGGCGGTAACTATGGCTACACCTTC.

V is TRBV28 and J is TRBJ2-4; D might be TRBD1 or TRBD2, each matching 6 bases. Trimming removed 4 bases from V and 6 bases from J, with 19 bases in between. Germline CDR1 reads MDHEN; CDR2 reads SYDVKM. The CDR3 consists of 16 residues. Here the CDR3 reads CASSSQTGKGGNIQYF. The CDR3 DNA is TGTGCCAGCAGTTCTCAAACAGGGAAGGGGGGAAACATTCAGTACTTC.

The CDR3 DNA reads as TGCGCCAGCAGTTTAGCGGGCCCCGGAGTGGCTAATGAAAAACTGTTTTTT. Residues: CASSLAGPGVANEKLFF. The chain is built from TRBV5-1 and TRBJ1-4; D unclear. Germline loops: CDR1 SGHRS, CDR2 YFSETQ. V lost 5 bases and J lost 3, with 20 bases in between. This CDR3 region has 17 residues. Looking up the rest from reference TRBV5-1 and TRBJ1-4 gives the full variable domain: KAGVTQTPRYLIKTRGQQVTLSCSPISGHRSVSWYQQTPGQGLQFLFEYFSETQRNKGNFPGRFSGRQFSNSRSEMNVSTLELGDSALYLCASSLAGPGVANEKLFFGSGTQLSVL.

Comment on this clone: An end of the junction does not agree with germline; a read error may underlie this. The genes are TRBV28 and TRBJ2-1; perhaps TRBD2 as D (6 bases). The germline V gene has CDR1 MDHEN and CDR2 SYDVKM. The CDR3 has 15 residues. The CDR3 is CASTLGSGPNNEQFF. The DNA for the CDR3 is TGTGCCAGCACTTTAGGCAGCGGGCCTAACAATGAGCAGTTCTTC.

The rearrangement uses TRBV7-9 and TRBJ1-1, with 7 bases aligning to TRBD1. The V and J ends lost 0 bases and 4 bases, in that order; junction bases with no gene match: 8. CDR1 and CDR2 (germline): SEHNR, FQNEAQ (reference sequence). CDR3 length: 16 amino acids. The CDR3 loop is CASSLAIATGTTEAFF. For the CDR3, the DNA is TGTGCCAGCAGCTTAGCTATCGCGACAGGGACCACTGAAGCTTTCTTT. The complete variable domain, with remaining parts taken from reference TRBV7-9 and TRBJ1-1, reads DTGVSQNPRHKITKRGQNVTFRCDPISEHNRLYWYRQTLGQGPEFLTYFQNEAQLEKSRLLSDRFSAERPKGSFSTLEIQRTEQGDSAMYLCASSLAIATGTTEAFFGQGTRLTVV.

The chain joins TRBV6-2 or TRBV6-3 to TRBJ1-2; no clear D. V was clipped by 5 bases and J by 5 bases, with 12 bases between them. Germline values: CDR1 MNHEY, CDR2 SVGEGT. This CDR3 comprises 13 residues. CDR3 sequence: CASSLRPPYGYTF. In DNA form, the CDR3 reads TGTGCCAGCAGTCTAAGACCCCCGTATGGCTACACCTTC.

This clone is a singleton in its sample. This rearrangement joins TRBV3-1 (or the pseudogene TRBV3-2) to TRBJ2-3; 8 bases are a match to TRBD1. This CDR3 has 15 amino acids. V lost 1 base, J lost 4 bases, and 4 bases stayed unmatched. The germline V gene has CDR1 LGHDT and CDR2 YNNKEL (reference sequence). The CDR3, as DNA: TGTGCCAGCAGCCAAGGTAACAGGGGGGCAGATACGCAGTATTTT. Translated: CASSQGNRGADTQYF.

The rearrangement links TRBV3-1 (or the pseudogene TRBV3-2) to TRBJ1-1; the D is unclear. The CDR3 is 17 amino acids. Trimming took off 0 bases at V and 6 bases at J, with 20 bases between the two ends. Looked up from germline, CDR1 is LGHDT and CDR2 is YNNKEL (reference sequence). The chain's CDR3 is CASSQDRGGDILPEAFF. Here the CDR3 DNA reads TGTGCCAGCAGCCAAGATAGAGGCGGCGACATTCTGCCTGAAGCTTTCTTT.

The chain combines TRBV3-1 (or the pseudogene TRBV3-2) with TRBJ1-5; tentative D call: TRBD1 (5 bases). CDR1 and CDR2 from the germline V gene are LGHDT and YNNKEL (reference sequence). With 0 bases removed from V and 4 bases from J, the gap between germline ends came to 22 bases. This CDR3 is 19 amino acids long. The CDR3 DNA reads as TGTGCCAGCAGCCAAGATGGGTCCACCCGGGGGGGACCGAATCAGCCCCAGCATTTT. It yields the protein CASSQDGSTRGGPNQPQHF.

This chain uses TRBV6-1 with TRBJ1-5; possible D gene TRBD1, 5 bases. The CDR3 has 15 residues. Trimming pared 2 bases from V and 2 bases from J, leaving 10 bases between. CDR1 is MNHNS and CDR2 is SASEGT in the germline V gene. The CDR3, as DNA: TGTGCCAGCAGTGAAAGGGGATTTGGCAATCAGCCCCAGCATTTT. Translating it yields CASSERGFGNQPQHF.

The chain employs TRBV5-1 and TRBJ2-3, with D maybe TRBD1 (5 bases). Trimming cost V 3 bases and J 1 base, with 9 bases left between them. The CDR3 is 14 amino acids. Germline values: CDR1 SGHRS, CDR2 YFSETQ. This CDR3 reads CASSSKTGTDTQYF. The CDR3 nucleotides are TGCGCCAGCAGCTCGAAGACAGGCACAGATACGCAGTATTTT.

The chain carries TRBV7-9 and TRBJ2-1; TRBD2 agrees at 9 bases. The CDR3 runs 16 residues. From germline, CDR1 is SEHNR and CDR2 FQNEAQ (reference sequence). With 1 base clipped from V and 6 bases from J, the junction kept 7 bases outside the gene matches. The CDR3 nucleotides read TGTGCCAGCAGCTTAGTTGCGGGAGGGCCGGCCAATGAGCAGTTCTTC. Its translation is CASSLVAGGPANEQFF.

The V call is TRBV15, the J call TRBJ1-6, with D perhaps matching TRBD1 (5 bases). Trimming cost V 2 bases and J 1 base, with 15 bases left between them. The CDR3 has 18 amino acids. Germline assignment: CDR1 LNHNV and CDR2 YYDKDF (reference sequence). The CDR3 loop reads CATSRIWGLESYNSPLHF. The CDR3 DNA reads as TGTGCCACCAGCAGAATCTGGGGGTTGGAATCCTATAATTCACCCCTCCACTTT.

The J gene is TRBJ1-5, the V gene TRBV7-8, with a tentative D call TRBD1 (5 bases). Trimming took off 5 bases at V and 11 bases at J, with 28 bases between the two ends. Germline CDR1 SGHVS, CDR2 FQNEAQ. The CDR3 loop spans 17 amino acids. CDR3 nucleotide sequence: TGTGCCAGCAGCCAAGATGAGGGGCAAAAGGCGAGGGCGTCCCAGCATTTT. Protein: CASSQDEGQKARASQHF.

V gene TRBV2 combines with J gene TRBJ1-3; D is perhaps TRBD1 (6 bases). CDR3 length: 14 residues. The germline CDR1 and CDR2 sequences are SNHLY and FYNNEI. The germline V and J ends were trimmed by 5 bases and 4 bases, with 12 bases remaining between them. CDR3 protein: CASSPAGDGNTIYF. The CDR3 bases are TGTGCCAGCAGTCCTGCAGGGGACGGAAACACCATATATTTT.

V is TRBV29-1 and J is TRBJ2-1; D is uncertain. Per the germline V gene, CDR1 is SQVTM and CDR2 is ANQGSEA. The CDR3 has 12 amino acids. Trimming left V 3 bases short and J 7 bases short, with 10 bases between. CDR3 coding DNA: TGCAGCGTTGACATGTCTGGAAATGAGCAGTTCTTC. As protein: CSVDMSGNEQFF.

The chain couples TRBV6-4 to TRBJ2-2; no firm D call. CDR1 MRHNA and CDR2 SNTAGT come from the germline V gene. Trimming stripped 7 bases from V and 2 bases from J, with 8 bases between. CDR3 length: 13 amino acids. CDR3 amino acids: CASKKGNTGELFF. For the CDR3, the DNA is TGTGCCAGCAAAAAGGGTAACACCGGGGAGCTGTTTTTT.

The V and J genes are TRBV27 and TRBJ1-6; possibly TRBD1 for D (5 bases). CDR3 length equals 14 residues. The V gene's germline CDR1 is MNHEY and CDR2 SMNVEV (reference sequence). Trimming stripped 2 bases from V and 6 bases from J, with 8 bases between. In DNA form, the CDR3 reads TGTGCCAGCAGTTTAGGCCAGGGTAATTCACCCCTCCACTTT. It encodes CASSLGQGNSPLHF.